These 29 T cell receptor beta chains were sequenced from one sample in a study of T cell responses to AZD1222 COVID-19 vaccine. Sequencing was performed with immunoSEQ multiplex PCR; in TCRdb, only in-frame clones are kept and a portion is missing. This table has around 83,000 clones, 90% appearing once. The source was peripheral blood, collected 28 days after the second AZD1222 dose. These receptors all come from an adult who received the AZD1222 COVID-19 vaccine.

The chain combines TRBV5-6 with TRBJ1-5; perhaps TRBD1 as D (5 bases). Per the germline V gene, CDR1 is SGHDT and CDR2 is YYEEEE. The length of the CDR3 is 17 residues. V was cut by 4 bases and J by 0 bases, with 17 bases left in between. The CDR3 is CASSARTGGYSNQPQHF. The CDR3 DNA reads as TGTGCCAGCAGCGCGAGGACGGGGGGTTATAGCAATCAGCCCCAGCATTTT.

This clone rates as medium-sized (0.01 to 0.1%). This sequence joins TRBV6-2 or TRBV6-3 and TRBJ2-3; D is undetermined. The CDR3 spans 14 residues. Germline V CDR1 and CDR2: MNHEY, SVGEGT. Trimming cost V 2 bases and J 3 bases, with 9 bases left between them. The CDR3 bases are TGTGCCAGCAGTTACGGGCTCGATACAGATACGCAGTATTTT. Its translation is CASSYGLDTDTQYF.

The J gene is TRBJ1-3, the V gene TRBV7-9; 7 nucleotides agree with TRBD1. V lost 4 bases to trimming and J lost 3 bases; unmatched junction nucleotides: 6. Per the germline V gene, CDR1 is SEHNR and CDR2 is FQNEAQ (reference sequence). The CDR3 extends over 15 amino acids. CDR3 sequence: CASSSTGIFGNTIYF. The CDR3 DNA sequence: TGTGCCAGCAGCTCGACAGGGATATTTGGAAACACCATATATTTT.

J is TRBJ1-1 and V is TRBV6-4; 7 bases line up with TRBD1. CDR1 is MRHNA and CDR2 is SNTAGT in the germline V gene. The ends lost 5 bases at V and 4 bases at J; junction bases unmatched: 7. CDR3 size: 14 residues. CDR3 DNA: TGTGCCAGCAGTACAGGGGTGGAGGGCACTGAAGCTTTCTTT. It codes for CASSTGVEGTEAFF.

The chain recombines TRBV29-1 with TRBJ2-3; 10 nucleotides match TRBD1. The germline V gene encodes CDR1 SQVTM and CDR2 ANQGSEA. The CDR3 runs to 14 residues. With 5 bases clipped from V and 2 bases from J, the junction kept 4 bases outside the gene matches. This chain's CDR3 is CSVPGTGVTDTQYF. The CDR3 bases are TGCAGCGTTCCCGGGACAGGGGTCACAGATACGCAGTATTTT.

This chain joins TRBV2 and TRBJ1-3; no reliable D call. CDR1 and CDR2 (germline): SNHLY, FYNNEI. CDR3 length equals 13 residues. Trimming cost V 7 bases and J 4 bases, with 11 bases left between them. CDR3 sequence (DNA): TGTGCCAGCACCGCCTCCCCGGGAAACACCATATATTTT. Translating gives CASTASPGNTIYF.

The J gene is TRBJ1-1, the V gene TRBV18; D unclear. Germline-derived CDR1 and CDR2 are KGHSH and LQKENI. V lost 9 bases to trimming and J lost 7 bases, with 21 bases between them. CDR3 length equals 14 residues. Here the CDR3 reads CASSQSEGGGEAFF. The CDR3 nucleotides are TGTGCCAGTAGCCAGTCAGAGGGAGGAGGTGAAGCTTTCTTT.

The gene calls are TRBV3-1 (or the pseudogene TRBV3-2) and TRBJ2-7; TRBD2 aligns across 14 bases. Losses at the gene ends were 2 bases for V and 4 bases for J; bases not matched to a gene: 4. CDR3 length: 16 amino acids. Germline CDR1 is LGHDT and CDR2 is YNNKEL (reference sequence). CDR3 protein: CASSQRTSGGTYEQYF. CDR3 nucleotides: TGTGCCAGCAGCCAACGGACTAGCGGGGGGACGTACGAGCAGTACTTC.

CDR3: CASSSTSDTQYF. The CDR3 region has the DNA TGTGCCAGCAGTTCCACATCAGATACGCAGTATTTT. This chain links TRBV6-5 with TRBJ2-3; no definite D call. This CDR3 spans 12 amino acids. In germline, CDR1 is MNHEY, CDR2 SVGAGI. V shed 4 bases and J shed 4 bases, with 6 bases lying between them.

The rearrangement links TRBV2 to TRBJ2-3, with 15 bases aligning to TRBD2. This CDR3 spans 19 amino acids. Per germline, CDR1 SNHLY and CDR2 FYNNEI. The trim removed 6 bases at V and 4 bases at J, leaving 14 bases unmatched. The CDR3 loop reads CASRPGTSGGIRRPDTQYF. The CDR3 DNA follows: TGTGCCAGCAGGCCGGGGACTAGCGGGGGGATCCGGCGCCCAGATACGCAGTATTTT. The full variable domain, its missing parts supplied by reference TRBV2 and TRBJ2-3, is EPEVTQTPSHQVTQMGQEVILRCVPISNHLYFYWYRQILGQKVEFLVSFYNNEISEKSEIFDDQFSVERPDGSNFTLKIRSTKLEDSAMYFCASRPGTSGGIRRPDTQYFGPGTRLTVL.

This clone was found once. The rearrangement joins TRBV7-9 to TRBJ2-7; D remains unclear. CDR1 is SEHNR and CDR2 is FQNEAQ in the germline V gene (reference sequence). The CDR3 totals 14 residues. The V gene lost 3 bases and the J gene lost 0 bases, with 9 bases spanning the gap. In DNA, the CDR3 is TGTGCCAGCAGCTTCACTATCGACTCCTACGAGCAGTACTTC. Translated: CASSFTIDSYEQYF.

The chain is built from TRBV28 and TRBJ2-1; TRBD1 matches 9 bases. The CDR3 runs 13 residues. V shed 6 bases, J shed 7 bases, and the junction held 4 bases outside the gene matches. The V gene's germline CDR1 is MDHEN and CDR2 SYDVKM. This chain's CDR3 is CASRGTGLNEQFF. The CDR3 DNA reads as TGTGCCAGCAGGGGGACAGGGCTTAATGAGCAGTTCTTC.

Written as DNA, the CDR3 is TGCGCCAGCAGCTTGTACGGACCGTTATCCGAGCAGTACTTC. Its translation is CASSLYGPLSEQYF. J is TRBJ2-7 and V is TRBV5-1; D is unclear. The CDR3 runs to 14 residues. Looked up from germline, CDR1 is SGHRS and CDR2 is YFSETQ. V was cut by 1 base and J by 6 bases, with 14 bases left in between.

The gene calls are TRBV7-9 and TRBJ2-7; D is possibly TRBD2 (5 bases). This CDR3 contains 15 residues. The V end was cut by 5 bases, the J end by 7 bases, with 21 bases between. Germline-derived CDR1 and CDR2 are SEHNR and FQNEAQ (reference sequence). CDR3 amino acids: CASSLPSDQTGEQYF. DNA for the CDR3: TGTGCCAGCAGCCTCCCCTCGGACCAAACGGGGGAGCAGTACTTC.

V and J are TRBV2 and TRBJ2-7; 8 bases are a match to TRBD1. The CDR3 is 15 amino acids. The V gene end was trimmed by 5 bases and the J gene end by 3 bases; junction bases not matched to a gene: 9. Germline values: CDR1 SNHLY, CDR2 FYNNEI. CDR3 amino acids: CASSRGPGQVYEQYF. The CDR3 DNA follows: TGTGCCAGCAGTCGAGGGCCGGGACAGGTCTACGAGCAGTACTTC.

The table lists this clone with a count of one. The J gene is TRBJ2-2, the V gene TRBV11-2; TRBD2 aligns across 7 bases. The V and J ends lost 5 bases and 4 bases, in that order; junction bases with no gene match: 10. Germline V CDR1 and CDR2: SGHAT, FQNNGV. This CDR3 has 16 amino acids. For the CDR3, the DNA is TGTGCCAGCAGCCCTGAATGGGGGGGAGGCACCGGGGAGCTGTTTTTT. This sequence encodes CASSPEWGGGTGELFF.

The CDR3 DNA reads as TGTGCCACCAGCAGAGATAAGGGACAGGACTATGGCTACACCTTC. Protein: CATSRDKGQDYGYTF. The genes are TRBV15 and TRBJ1-2, with 8 bases matching TRBD1. Germline lookup yields CDR1 LNHNV and CDR2 YYDKDF (reference sequence). The CDR3 is made up of 15 amino acids. J gave up 3 bases and V 0 bases, and 3 bases lay outside the gene matches.

The chain joins TRBV6-5 to TRBJ1-4, with D tentatively TRBD1 (5 bases). V was pared by 11 bases and J by 8 bases, with 15 bases between. Per germline, CDR1 MNHEY and CDR2 SVGAGI. This CDR3 is built from 12 residues. The chain's CDR3 is CAAAWGEEKLFF. The DNA for the CDR3 is TGTGCCGCCGCTTGGGGGGAAGAAAAACTGTTTTTT.

This chain uses TRBV28 with TRBJ1-4, with 9 bases identical to TRBD1. There are 13 residues in the CDR3. In germline, CDR1 is MDHEN, CDR2 SYDVKM. The ends lost 5 bases at V and 7 bases at J; junction bases unmatched: 2. This CDR3 reads CASSGQGIEKLFF. CDR3 sequence (DNA): TGTGCCAGCAGTGGACAGGGGATTGAAAAACTGTTTTTT. Supplemented by reference TRBV28 and TRBJ1-4, the full variable domain reads DVKVTQSSRYLVKRTGEKVFLECVQDMDHENMFWYRQDPGLGLRLIYFSYDVKMKEKGDIPEGYSVSREKKERFSLILESASTNQTSMYLCASSGQGIEKLFFGSGTQLSVL.

CDR3 amino acids: CASSLEGRGPASGVKDTQYF. CDR3 DNA sequence: TGCGCCAGCAGCTTAGAGGGACGGGGCCCGGCTAGCGGGGTGAAAGATACGCAGTATTTT. The chain combines TRBV5-1 with TRBJ2-3, with 9 bases identical to TRBD2. In germline, CDR1 is SGHRS, CDR2 YFSETQ. The ends lost 2 bases at V and 5 bases at J; junction bases unmatched: 21. The length of the CDR3 is 20 residues.

The rearrangement uses TRBV28 and TRBJ2-3, with 9 bases lining up with TRBD1. CDR3 length: 17 amino acids. V was pared by 1 base and J by 0 bases, with 5 bases of the junction left unmatched. CDR1 MDHEN and CDR2 SYDVKM come from the germline V gene. CDR3 DNA: TGTGCCAGCAGTTTATTGGGACAGGGACAGAGCACAGATACGCAGTATTTT. This encodes CASSLLGQGQSTDTQYF. Based on the CDR3 plus reference TRBV28 and TRBJ2-3, the full variable domain is DVKVTQSSRYLVKRTGEKVFLECVQDMDHENMFWYRQDPGLGLRLIYFSYDVKMKEKGDIPEGYSVSREKKERFSLILESASTNQTSMYLCASSLLGQGQSTDTQYFGPGTRLTVL.

The J gene is TRBJ1-4, the V gene TRBV2; 7 bases align to TRBD1. There are 15 residues in the CDR3. CDR1 SNHLY and CDR2 FYNNEI come from the germline V gene. The trim removed 6 bases at V and 4 bases at J, leaving 8 bases unmatched. CDR3: CASRETGLGNEKLFF. The CDR3 nucleotides are TGTGCCAGCAGGGAGACAGGGTTGGGTAATGAAAAACTGTTTTTT.

V and J are TRBV5-4 and TRBJ2-1, with D uncertain. Trimming took 1 base from V and 6 from J, leaving 14 bases between them. CDR3 length: 15 residues. Germline CDR1 and CDR2: SGHNT and YYREEE (reference sequence). CDR3 loop: CASSLPLGRANEQFF. CDR3 in DNA: TGTGCCAGCAGCTTGCCCCTAGGAAGGGCCAATGAGCAGTTCTTC. The variable domain in full, completed from reference TRBV5-4 and TRBJ2-1, reads ETGVTQSPTHLIKTRGQQVTLRCSSQSGHNTVSWYQQALGQGPQFIFQYYREEENGRGNFPPRFSGLQFPNYSSELNVNALELDDSALYLCASSLPLGRANEQFFGPGTRLTVL.

This clone showed up just once. The CDR3 DNA is TGTGCCAGTAACCCGGGACGGGAGTACAATGAGCAGTTCTTC. This translates into CASNPGREYNEQFF. The gene calls are TRBV19 and TRBJ2-1; tentative D call: TRBD2 (6 bases). The CDR3 is 14 residues long. The germline V gene encodes CDR1 LNHDA and CDR2 SQIVND (reference sequence). V lost 7 bases and J 4 bases, leaving 14 bases between the germline ends.

The chain recombines TRBV7-3 with TRBJ2-1; a possible D gene is TRBD2 (6 bases). V lost 1 base and J lost 3, with 16 bases in between. Germline CDR1 and CDR2: SGHTA and FQGTGA. The CDR3 has 17 residues. This chain's CDR3 is CASSLKGAGLIYNEQFF. CDR3 nucleotides: TGTGCCAGCAGCTTAAAGGGTGCGGGGCTAATCTACAATGAGCAGTTCTTC.

The V gene is TRBV30, the J gene TRBJ1-3; D unresolved. This CDR3 is 17 amino acids long. The germline gives CDR1 GTSNPN, CDR2 SVGIG (reference sequence). V lost 4 bases and J 0 bases, leaving 19 bases between the germline ends. The CDR3 DNA sequence: TGTGCCTGGAAATCTATGGGTGGGAAAGGCTCTGGAAACACCATATATTTT. Translated: CAWKSMGGKGSGNTIYF.

This clone was observed a single time. The gene calls are TRBV28 and TRBJ1-5; D not resolved. With 6 bases removed from V and 4 bases from J, the gap between germline ends came to 16 bases. The CDR3 runs to 15 residues. The germline gives CDR1 MDHEN, CDR2 SYDVKM. CDR3 DNA sequence: TGTGCCAGCAGGATACGGGCCGCGGGTAATCAGCCCCAGCATTTT. The encoded protein is CASRIRAAGNQPQHF. The variable domain in full, completed from reference TRBV28 and TRBJ1-5, reads DVKVTQSSRYLVKRTGEKVFLECVQDMDHENMFWYRQDPGLGLRLIYFSYDVKMKEKGDIPEGYSVSREKKERFSLILESASTNQTSMYLCASRIRAAGNQPQHFGDGTRLSIL.

V and J are TRBV6-6 and TRBJ2-1; 10 bases align to TRBD2. The CDR3 has 15 amino acids. Germline values: CDR1 MNHNY, CDR2 SVGAGI (reference sequence). Losses at the gene ends were 5 bases for V and 2 bases for J; bases not matched to a gene: 3. This CDR3 reads CASSRSGGTYNEQFF. The CDR3 DNA follows: TGTGCCAGCAGTCGTAGCGGGGGGACCTACAATGAGCAGTTCTTC.

This clone was observed a few times. The chain uses TRBV7-9 and TRBJ1-2, with D possibly being TRBD1 (6 bases). Germline CDR1 and CDR2: SEHNR and FQNEAQ (reference sequence). V was pared by 5 bases and J by 3 bases, with 19 bases between. CDR3 length equals 16 residues. CDR3 residues: CASSGAAGAFDYGYTF. CDR3 sequence (DNA): TGTGCCAGCAGCGGGGCGGCAGGGGCGTTTGACTATGGCTACACCTTC. Looking up the rest from reference TRBV7-9 and TRBJ1-2 gives the full variable domain: DTGVSQNPRHKITKRGQNVTFRCDPISEHNRLYWYRQTLGQGPEFLTYFQNEAQLEKSRLLSDRFSAERPKGSFSTLEIQRTEQGDSAMYLCASSGAAGAFDYGYTFGSGTRLTVV.